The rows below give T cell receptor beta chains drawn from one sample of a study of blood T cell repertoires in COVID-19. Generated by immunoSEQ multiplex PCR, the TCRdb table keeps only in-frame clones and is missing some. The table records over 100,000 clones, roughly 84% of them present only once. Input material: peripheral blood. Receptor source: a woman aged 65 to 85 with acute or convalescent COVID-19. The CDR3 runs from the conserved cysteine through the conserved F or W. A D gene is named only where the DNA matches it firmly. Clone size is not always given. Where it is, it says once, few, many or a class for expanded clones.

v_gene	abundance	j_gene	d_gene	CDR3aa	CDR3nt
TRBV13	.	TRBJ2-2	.	CASSSRLGPGELFF	TGTGCCAGCAGCTCCAGACTAGGGCCCGGGGAGCTGTTTTTT
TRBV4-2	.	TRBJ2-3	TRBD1	CASSQITPGQGTDTQYF	TGTGCCAGCAGCCAAATTACCCCCGGACAGGGCACAGATACGCAGTATTTT
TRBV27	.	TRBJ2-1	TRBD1	CASSPRTGYSYNEQFF	TGTGCCAGCAGTCCACGGACAGGGTACTCCTACAATGAGCAGTTCTTC
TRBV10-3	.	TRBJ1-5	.	CAISEGGDSNQPQHF	TGTGCCATCAGTGAGGGGGGCGATAGCAATCAGCCCCAGCATTTT
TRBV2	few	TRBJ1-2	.	CASLQDPNYGYTF	TGTGCCAGCTTACAGGACCCTAACTATGGCTACACCTTC
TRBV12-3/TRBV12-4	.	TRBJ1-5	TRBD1	CASSLTGVQPQHF	TGTGCCAGCAGCCTCACAGGGGTCCAGCCCCAGCATTTT
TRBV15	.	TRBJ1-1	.	CATSPFAGQMNTEAFF	TGTGCCACCAGCCCCTTCGCCGGACAGATGAACACTGAAGCTTTCTTT
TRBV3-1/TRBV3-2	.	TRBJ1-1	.	CASTNRNTEAFF	TGTGCCAGCACCAACAGGAACACTGAAGCTTTCTTT
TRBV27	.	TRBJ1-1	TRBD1	CASSLYGTGRTEAFF	TGTGCCAGCAGTTTGTATGGGACAGGAAGGACTGAAGCTTTCTTT
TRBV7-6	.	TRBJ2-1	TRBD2	CASSRGSGRRNEQFF	TGTGCCAGCAGCCGTGGGAGCGGGAGAAGGAATGAGCAGTTCTTC
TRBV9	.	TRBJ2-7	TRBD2	CASSVGGLAEFYEQYF	TGTGCCAGCAGCGTGGGGGGACTAGCAGAATTCTACGAGCAGTACTTC
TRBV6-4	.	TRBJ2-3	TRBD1	CASSALDRAADTQYF	TGTGCCAGCAGTGCCCTAGACAGGGCCGCAGATACGCAGTATTTT
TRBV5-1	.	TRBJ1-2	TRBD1	CASSLDPGTGVSGYTF	TGCGCCAGCAGCTTGGATCCCGGGACAGGGGTAAGCGGCTACACCTTC
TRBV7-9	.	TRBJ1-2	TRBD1	CASSPDRVRGYTF	TGTGCCAGCAGCCCCGACAGGGTGCGGGGCTACACCTTC
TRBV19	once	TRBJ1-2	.	CASSSDKAYGYTF	TGTGCCAGTAGCTCCGACAAGGCCTATGGCTACACCTTC
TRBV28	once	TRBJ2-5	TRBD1	CASSPRDRGGTQYF	TGTGCCAGCAGCCCCCGGGACAGGGGAGGGACCCAGTACTTC
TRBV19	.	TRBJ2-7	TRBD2	CASAGLAGAYEQYF	TGTGCCAGCGCAGGACTAGCGGGGGCATACGAGCAGTACTTC
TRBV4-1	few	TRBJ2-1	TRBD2	CASSQDGTSGSGFKFF	TGCGCCAGCAGCCAGGATGGGACTAGCGGTTCCGGTTTCAAGTTCTTC
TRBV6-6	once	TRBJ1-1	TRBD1	CASRNRGRGTEAFF	TGTGCCAGCAGAAACAGGGGGCGAGGGACTGAAGCTTTCTTT
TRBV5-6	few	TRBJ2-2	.	CASSFAQGYTGELFF	TGTGCCAGCAGCTTCGCCCAGGGGTACACCGGGGAGCTGTTTTTT
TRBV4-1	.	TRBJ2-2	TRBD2	CASSLQMRGGGAGTGELFF	TGCGCCAGCAGCCTACAGATGCGGGGGGGAGGAGCGGGTACCGGGGAGCTGTTTTTT
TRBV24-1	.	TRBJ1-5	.	CATSGPGVDQPQHF	TGTGCCACCAGTGGCCCAGGGGTTGATCAGCCCCAGCATTTT
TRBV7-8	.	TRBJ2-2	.	CASSPLESVGELFF	TGTGCCAGCAGTCCACTAGAGTCGGTCGGGGAGCTGTTTTTT
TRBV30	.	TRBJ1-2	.	CAWTMAAGYTF	TGTGCCTGGACCATGGCCGCCGGCTACACCTTC
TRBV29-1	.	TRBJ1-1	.	CSVDRGRNTEAFF	TGCAGCGTTGACCGGGGAAGGAACACTGAAGCTTTCTTT
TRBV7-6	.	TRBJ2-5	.	CASSLSSPGQETQYF	TGTGCCAGCAGCTTATCCTCCCCGGGCCAAGAGACCCAGTACTTC
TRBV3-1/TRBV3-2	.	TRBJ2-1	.	CASSQERQWLDEQFF	TGTGCCAGCAGCCAAGAACGTCAATGGCTCGATGAGCAGTTCTTC